Here is one TCR beta chain with its context. Its antigen is unknown. No base qualities exist here, and no much larger clone lies one base off it. Genomic DNA was extracted from sorted cells for sequencing of the TCRbeta CDR3 region. TCRbeta CDR3 regions were sequenced using the immunoSEQ Assay. The table was pulled from immuneACCESS by TCRdb, which kept in-frame rearrangements only. Such tables lose some clones; where checked, under half of the loss comes from unresolved V genes, and the rest has no known cause. This sample has approximately 82,000 clones in its table, and about 85% of those were observed once. Roughly 2.5% of the sample is taken by the ten largest. The CDR3 holds 15 amino acids from the cysteine to the phenylalanine. The only DNA kept is the CDR3, 45 bases in frame from the first base. Trimmed from V: 6 bases; trimmed from J: 5 bases; junction bases lacking a gene match: 6. CDR1 MDHEN and CDR2 SYDVKM were looked up in the germline V gene.

The trial excluded patients who had a history of autoimmune disease or were on systemic immunosuppression. Peripheral blood for TCR sequencing was drawn from every dose cohort at baseline, at cycle 4 day 1 and at cycle 7 day 1. Samples were obtained from an open-label, multicenter, first-in-human phase I dose-escalation trial of ivuxolimab. Adults with locally advanced or metastatic melanoma, renal cell carcinoma, hepatocellular carcinoma or head and neck squamous cell carcinoma were enrolled in the trial. CD4+ and CD8+ T cells were sorted separately from peripheral blood before TCR sequencing. The source of the sample is a study of OX40 agonist ivuxolimab in advanced cancers. For context, the study as a whole: The costimulatory receptor OX40 (CD134) was targeted by ivuxolimab, a fully human IgG2 agonistic monoclonal antibody. Patients were allowed to have had prior anti-PD-1, anti-PD-L1 or anti-CTLA-4 therapy, and 30% to 40% of the dose-escalation patients had previously received checkpoint inhibitors. The paper describes the monotherapy dose-escalation part (N ≈ 49 patients) of the phase I trial of ivuxolimab. Partial responses occurred in three dose-escalation patients: two with cutaneous melanoma and one with hepatocellular carcinoma. Peripheral TCRbeta sequencing was intended to test whether TCR sequence diversity was altered and clonal T-cell expansion was caused by ivuxolimab. Intravenous ivuxolimab was administered to patients every 2 weeks at six dose levels: 0.01, 0.1, 0.3, 1.5, 3 and 10 mg/kg. Among the 52 dose-escalation patients, about 20 had hepatocellular carcinoma, roughly 15 melanoma, 9 renal cell carcinoma and 9 head and neck cancer. In the dose-escalation cohort, around four fifths of patients were male, and the mean age was around 60 years with a range of roughly 20 to 80. The investigation overall reported the following: Low levels of normalized T-cell clonal expansion were also seen in some nonresponding patients. On average, CD8+ T cells showed more expanded clones than CD4+ T cells after ivuxolimab. Clonal expansion of both CD4+ and CD8+ blood T cells was observed from baseline to week 6 at doses 0.1 to 3.0 mg/kg. In the 0.1-3.0 mg/kg groups, partial responders had among the lowest normalized peripheral clonal expansion, particularly in CD8+ T cells. Which antigens the clonally expanded peripheral T cells were specific for was not determined.

The sequences come from CD4+ or CD8+ T cells sorted from blood, collected in a trial of the OX40 agonist ivuxolimab. The chain was built from TRBV28 and TRBJ2-3, with 12 middle bases fitting TRBD2. This receptor was obtained from an adult with an advanced solid tumor such as melanoma, head and neck, liver or kidney cancer. Here is the DNA: TGTGCCAGCAGCCAAATACTAGCGGGGGGAGATACGCAGTATTTT. This sequence encodes CASSQILAGGDTQYF.